This T cell receptor (beta chain) originates from a study of OX40 agonist ivuxolimab in advanced cancers. For context, the study as a whole: The costimulatory receptor OX40 (CD134) was targeted by ivuxolimab, a fully human IgG2 agonistic monoclonal antibody. Intravenous ivuxolimab was administered to patients every 2 weeks at six dose levels: 0.01, 0.1, 0.3, 1.5, 3 and 10 mg/kg. Of the approximately 50 patients in dose escalation, around 20 had hepatocellular carcinoma, some 15 had melanoma, 9 had renal cell carcinoma and 9 had head and neck cancer. A male proportion of 82.7% and a mean age of 60 years, ranging from roughly 23 to 85, were recorded for the dose-escalation cohort. Patients were allowed to have had prior anti-PD-1, anti-PD-L1 or anti-CTLA-4 therapy, and approximately 37% of the dose-escalation patients had been treated with checkpoint inhibitors. Partial responses occurred in three dose-escalation patients: two with cutaneous melanoma and one with hepatocellular carcinoma. Peripheral TCRbeta sequencing was intended to test whether TCR sequence diversity was altered and clonal T-cell expansion was caused by ivuxolimab. The monotherapy dose-escalation portion (N ≈ 50 patients) of the phase I ivuxolimab trial is reported in the paper. What the work shows at the level of the full study, not this receptor alone: Clonal expansion of both CD4+ and CD8+ blood T cells was observed from baseline to week 6 at doses 0.1 to 3.0 mg/kg. In the 0.1-3.0 mg/kg groups, partial responders were among the patients with the lowest normalized peripheral clonal expansion, particularly in CD8+ T cells. After ivuxolimab, more expanded clones were found on average in CD8+ T cells than in CD4+ T cells. Antigen specificity was not determined for the clonally expanded peripheral T cells. Low levels of normalized T-cell clonal expansion were also seen in some nonresponding patients.

Details on this clone: Its binding antigen is unknown. Base-call qualities are not available, and no considerably larger clone is one nucleotide away.

The trial excluded patients who had a history of autoimmune disease or were on systemic immunosuppression. Peripheral blood for TCR sequencing was collected from all dose cohorts at baseline, on cycle 4 day 1, and on cycle 7 day 1. The samples were taken from a phase I, first-in-human, multicenter, open-label dose-escalation trial of ivuxolimab. The trial enrolled adults with locally advanced or metastatic head and neck squamous cell, hepatocellular, melanoma or renal cell carcinoma. CD4+ and CD8+ T cells were sorted separately from peripheral blood before TCR sequencing. V loses 1 base of germline sequence and J loses 3 bases, and the interval between the two ends is 4 bases. Including the terminal cysteine and phenylalanine, the CDR3 comprises 12 residues. The CDR3 DNA has 36 bases and is translated from base 1. CDR1 and CDR2, looked up from the germline V gene, are SGHAT and FQNNGV. Genomic DNA was isolated from the sorted cells so that the TCRbeta CDR3 region could be sequenced. The immunoSEQ Assay was used for sequencing of TCRbeta CDR3 regions. Imported from immuneACCESS, the table was reduced by TCRdb to in-frame sequences with V and J called. These copies leave out some clones; in studies compared against another copy, an unresolved V gene accounts for under half, and the cause of the remainder is not known. The sample table shows approximately 16,000 clones, and 60% to 85% are seen once. 9.5% to 15% of the sample is taken by the ten largest.

The receptor was isolated from an adult with an advanced solid tumor such as melanoma, head and neck, liver or kidney cancer. Rearrangement joined TRBV11-2 to TRBJ2-7; the D segment cannot be called with confidence. The starting material was CD4+ or CD8+ T cells sorted from blood, obtained in a trial of the OX40 agonist ivuxolimab. The nucleotides are TGTGCCAGCAGCTTAGCTGGCTACGAGCAGTACTTC. It encodes CASSLAGYEQYF.